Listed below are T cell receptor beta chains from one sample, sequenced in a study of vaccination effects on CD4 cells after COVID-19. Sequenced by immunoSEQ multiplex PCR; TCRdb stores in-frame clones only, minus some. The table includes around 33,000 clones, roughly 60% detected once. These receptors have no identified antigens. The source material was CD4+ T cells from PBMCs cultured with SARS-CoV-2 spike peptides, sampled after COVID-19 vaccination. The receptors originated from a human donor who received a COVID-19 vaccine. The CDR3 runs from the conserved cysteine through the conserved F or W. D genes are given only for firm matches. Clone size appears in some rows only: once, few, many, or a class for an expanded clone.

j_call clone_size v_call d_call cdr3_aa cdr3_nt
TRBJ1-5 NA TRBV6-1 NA CASSEAGLGQPQHF TGTGCCAGCAGTGAAGCAGGGCTCGGGCAGCCCCAGCATTTT
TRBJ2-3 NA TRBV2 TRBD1 CASSDKTGGGDTQYF TGTGCCAGCAGTGATAAGACAGGGGGAGGAGATACGCAGTATTTT
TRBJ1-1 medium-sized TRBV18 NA CASSPARANTEAFF TGTGCCAGCTCTCCCGCGAGGGCGAACACTGAAGCTTTCTTT
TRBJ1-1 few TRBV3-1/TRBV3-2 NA CASSQSIVNTEAFF TGTGCCAGCAGCCAATCGATAGTGAACACTGAAGCTTTCTTT
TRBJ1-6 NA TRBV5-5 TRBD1 CASSETGKGSPLHF TGTGCCAGCAGCGAGACAGGGAAGGGTTCACCCCTCCACTTT
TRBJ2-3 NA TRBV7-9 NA CASSPGAATSTDTQYF TGTGCCAGCAGCCCGGGGGCAGCGACTAGCACAGATACGCAGTATTTT
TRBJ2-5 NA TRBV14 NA CASSPIPERRETQYF TGTGCCAGCAGCCCTATTCCGGAGCGCAGGGAGACCCAGTACTTC
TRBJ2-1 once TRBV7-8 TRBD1 CASSLSRGTGAYNEQFF TGTGCCAGCAGCCTGAGTAGGGGGACAGGGGCCTACAATGAGCAGTTCTTC
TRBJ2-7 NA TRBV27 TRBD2 CATLSVAGVGEQYF TGTGCCACCCTCTCAGTAGCGGGAGTTGGGGAGCAGTACTTC
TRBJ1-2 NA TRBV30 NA CAWKSPGARGYTF TGTGCCTGGAAGTCCCCAGGGGCGAGGGGCTACACCTTC
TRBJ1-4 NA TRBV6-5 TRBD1 CASSLDRGYANEKLFF TGTGCCAGCAGTTTAGACAGGGGTTACGCTAATGAAAAACTGTTTTTT
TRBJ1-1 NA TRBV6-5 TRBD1 CASSYSNRGDTEAFF TGTGCCAGCAGTTACTCGAACAGGGGGGACACTGAAGCTTTCTTT
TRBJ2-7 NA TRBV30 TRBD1 CAWNDRGGIHEQYF TGTGCCTGGAACGACAGGGGGGGCATCCACGAGCAGTACTTC
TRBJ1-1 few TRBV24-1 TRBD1 CATEGQANTEAFF TGTGCCACAGAGGGACAGGCTAACACTGAAGCTTTCTTT
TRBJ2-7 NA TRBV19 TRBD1 CASSIGQGTYEQYF TGTGCCAGTAGTATCGGACAGGGAACCTACGAGCAGTACTTC
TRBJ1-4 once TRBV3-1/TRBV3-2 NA CASSQPELNEKLFF TGTGCCAGCAGCCAACCAGAGCTTAATGAAAAACTGTTTTTT
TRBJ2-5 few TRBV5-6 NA CASSLHLGVRVETQYF TGTGCCAGCAGCTTGCATTTGGGGGTCAGGGTGGAGACCCAGTACTTC
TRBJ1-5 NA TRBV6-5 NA CASSYSSELRQPQHF TGTGCCAGCAGTTACTCGAGTGAGCTTAGGCAGCCCCAGCATTTT
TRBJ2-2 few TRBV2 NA CASSGRENTGELFF TGTGCCAGCAGTGGTCGGGAGAACACCGGGGAGCTGTTTTTT
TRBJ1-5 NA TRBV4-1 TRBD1 CASSPLDREGNQPQHF TGCGCCAGCAGCCCTCTCGACAGGGAAGGGAATCAGCCCCAGCATTTT